These 28 T cell receptor beta chains came from one sample sequenced in a study of cytomegalovirus exposure and HLA in healthy donors. The PCR ran on 60 Vbeta and 13 Jbeta primers. TCRdb keeps only in-frame clones here, not all; method: immunoSEQ multiplex PCR. The sample table sets out about 41,000 clones. What was sequenced was PBMCs. The receptors here all came from a man aged 25-45 years in good health and CMV-seronegative.

This chain connects TRBV6-5 to TRBJ2-7; TRBD2 matches at 8 bases. This CDR3 comprises 12 residues. V was clipped by 8 bases and J by 5 bases; unmatched bases: 5. Per germline, CDR1 MNHEY and CDR2 SVGAGI. The CDR3, as DNA: TGTGCCAGCCTTAGCGGGACTCACGAGCAGTACTTC. Encoded protein: CASLSGTHEQYF.

The DNA of the CDR3 is TGTGCCAGCAGCATAGGGCAGTCCTACGAGCAGTACTTC. Encoded protein: CASSIGQSYEQYF. The gene calls are TRBV7-2 and TRBJ2-7, with unresolved D. The CDR3 length is 13 residues. V lost 5 bases to trimming and J lost 1 base, with 9 bases between them. In germline, CDR1 is SGHTA, CDR2 FQGNSA.

The rearrangement uses TRBV5-6 and TRBJ2-5; possibly TRBD1 for D (5 bases). CDR3 length: 13 residues. Trimming cost V 2 bases and J 8 bases, with 13 bases left between them. Looked up from germline, CDR1 is SGHDT and CDR2 is YYEEEE. CDR3 in amino acids: CASSFGPGSTQYF. The CDR3 DNA reads as TGTGCCAGCAGCTTTGGTCCAGGGTCAACCCAGTACTTC. Variable domain in full (rest from reference TRBV5-6 and TRBJ2-5): DAGVTQSPTHLIKTRGQQVTLRCSPKSGHDTVSWYQQALGQGPQFIFQYYEEEERQRGNFPDRFSGHQFPNYSSELNVNALLLGDSALYLCASSFGPGSTQYFGPGTRLLVL.

This chain connects TRBV30 to TRBJ2-7, with 11 bases matching TRBD2. V shed 3 bases, J shed 2 bases, and the junction held 6 bases outside the gene matches. Per germline, CDR1 GTSNPN and CDR2 SVGIG (reference sequence). This CDR3 comprises 15 residues. The CDR3 DNA sequence: TGTGCCTGGAGCCCCAGACTAGCGGGAACCTACGAGCAGTACTTC. Protein sequence: CAWSPRLAGTYEQYF.

J is TRBJ1-3 and V is TRBV13, with a possible D match to TRBD1 (6 bases). This CDR3 region has 16 residues. CDR1 is PRHDT, CDR2 FYEKMQ, per germline (reference sequence). The V gene lost 5 bases and the J gene lost 0 bases, with 14 bases spanning the gap. The CDR3 sequence: CASSERGGRSGNTIYF. The CDR3 DNA follows: TGTGCCAGCAGCGAAAGGGGGGGCCGCTCTGGAAACACCATATATTTT.

The chain combines TRBV9 with TRBJ2-2; the match to TRBD2 covers 9 bases. Germline V CDR1 and CDR2: SGDLS, YYNGEE. Unmatched junction bases numbered 3, after V lost 3 bases and J lost 6 bases. CDR3 length equals 14 residues. CDR3 sequence: CASSAGTSPGELFF. CDR3 nucleotide sequence: TGTGCCAGCAGCGCCGGGACTAGCCCCGGGGAGCTGTTTTTT.

The chain couples TRBV5-1 to TRBJ2-1; TRBD2 matches 10 bases. The ends lost 3 bases at V and 7 bases at J; junction bases unmatched: 4. The CDR3 totals 14 residues. Germline lookup yields CDR1 SGHRS and CDR2 YFSETQ. The CDR3: CASSSTSGNNEQFF. The DNA of the CDR3 is TGCGCCAGCAGCTCTACTAGCGGGAATAATGAGCAGTTCTTC.

CDR3: CASSLRGQETQYF. The CDR3 DNA reads as TGTGCCAGCAGCTTACGGGGGCAAGAGACCCAGTACTTC. V usage is TRBV7-9 and J usage is TRBJ2-5; tentatively, D is TRBD2 (6 bases). This CDR3 region has 13 residues. V lost 2 bases and J lost 2, with 6 bases in between. CDR1 and CDR2 (germline): SEHNR, FQNEAQ (reference sequence).

The gene calls are TRBV28 and TRBJ2-5; unclear D gene. The CDR3 totals 14 residues. Between the trimmed V and J ends, which lost 2 bases and 1 base, there was a span of 8 bases. The germline CDR1 and CDR2 sequences are MDHEN and SYDVKM. CDR3 residues: CASSLNLIQETQYF. The CDR3 bases are TGTGCCAGCAGTTTAAATCTAATCCAAGAGACCCAGTACTTC.

V gene TRBV19 combines with J gene TRBJ1-1, with D perhaps TRBD1 (6 bases). This CDR3 has 12 amino acids. V lost 8 bases and J 8 bases, leaving 15 bases between the germline ends. CDR1 is LNHDA and CDR2 is SQIVND in the germline V gene (reference sequence). The CDR3 DNA reads as TGTGCCAGTCTACGGCGGACAGAAGAAGCTTTCTTT. The encoded protein is CASLRRTEEAFF.

This chain joins TRBV5-1 and TRBJ2-5; 13 positions match TRBD2. Per the germline V gene, CDR1 is SGHRS and CDR2 is YFSETQ. The V and J ends lost 0 bases and 4 bases, in that order; junction bases with no gene match: 0. This CDR3 has 15 amino acids. The DNA for the CDR3 is TGCGCCAGCAGCTTGGGGACTAGCGGGGGAGAGACCCAGTACTTC. Protein product: CASSLGTSGGETQYF.

The V gene is TRBV28, the J gene TRBJ2-7; D uncertain. The ends were cut back, 5 bases at V and 7 bases at J, with 15 bases in the middle. The germline gives CDR1 MDHEN, CDR2 SYDVKM. CDR3 length: 13 residues. CDR3 sequence reads: CASSPPVSSEQYF. CDR3 in DNA: TGTGCCAGCAGTCCTCCTGTCTCGTCGGAGCAGTACTTC.

The chain carries TRBV4-1 and TRBJ1-3; D gene ambiguous. The germline V gene has CDR1 MGHRA and CDR2 YSYEKL. The length of the CDR3 is 14 residues. Deletions cut 11 bases from V and 0 bases from J, with 14 bases between. CDR3 in amino acids: CAASQRSSGNTIYF. The CDR3 bases are TGCGCCGCCAGCCAGCGGTCCTCTGGAAACACCATATATTTT.

The chain employs TRBV18 and TRBJ1-1, with 7 nucleotides matching TRBD1. This CDR3 has 14 residues. Trimming took 3 bases from V and 7 from J; bases not matched to a gene: 8. The V gene's germline CDR1 is KGHSH and CDR2 LQKENI. Here the CDR3 DNA reads TGTGCCAGCTCACCGGGATCGGGACAGAGTGAAGCTTTCTTT. Amino acids: CASSPGSGQSEAFF.

This clone is medium-sized by frequency. This CDR3 is CASSESKGGRNQPQHF. For the CDR3, the DNA is TGTGCCAGCAGTGAAAGCAAAGGGGGCCGGAATCAGCCCCAGCATTTT. The genes are TRBV2 and TRBJ1-5, with 7 positions matching TRBD1. V gave up 2 bases and J gave up 4 bases; unmatched junction bases: 8. This CDR3 comprises 16 residues. Germline CDR1 reads SNHLY; CDR2 reads FYNNEI. The variable domain in full, completed from reference TRBV2 and TRBJ1-5, reads EPEVTQTPSHQVTQMGQEVILRCVPISNHLYFYWYRQILGQKVEFLVSFYNNEISEKSEIFDDQFSVERPDGSNFTLKIRSTKLEDSAMYFCASSESKGGRNQPQHFGDGTRLSIL.

As to this clone: At one of its ends the junction is not consistent with the germline gene, which may arise from a read error. The chain carries TRBV5-1 and TRBJ2-7; perhaps TRBD2 as D (6 bases). Germline assignment: CDR1 SGHRS and CDR2 YFSETQ. This CDR3 is built from 12 residues. The CDR3 is CASSLRGNEQSF. The DNA for the CDR3 is TGCGCCAGCAGCTTGCGGGGGAACGAGCAGTCCTTC.

The chain carries TRBV18 and TRBJ2-5; TRBD2 aligns across 13 bases. Germline V gene data show CDR1 as KGHSH and CDR2 as LQKENI. The J segment lost 5 bases and the V segment lost 4 bases, leaving 7 bases of the junction unmatched. The CDR3 is made up of 16 amino acids. As DNA, the CDR3 is TGTGCCAGCTCACTTCGACTAGCGGGAGGTGGGGAGACCCAGTACTTC. As protein: CASSLRLAGGGETQYF.

The chain joins TRBV6-5 to TRBJ2-7; weak D call: TRBD1 (5 bases). V shed 0 bases and J shed 2 bases, with 14 bases lying between them. Germline values: CDR1 MNHEY, CDR2 SVGAGI. The CDR3 extends over 16 amino acids. The CDR3 sequence is CASSYSTQGSTYEQYF. CDR3 DNA sequence: TGTGCCAGCAGTTACTCGACCCAGGGAAGTACCTACGAGCAGTACTTC.

This chain joins TRBV27 and TRBJ2-7, with 7 bases fitting TRBD1. J lost 4 bases, V lost 5 bases, and 5 bases had no gene match. The CDR3 covers 13 residues. Germline V gene lookup returns CDR1 MNHEY and CDR2 SMNVEV (reference sequence). The CDR3 loop reads CASSQYRGYEQYF. Here the CDR3 DNA reads TGTGCCAGCAGTCAATACAGGGGTTACGAGCAGTACTTC.

The V gene is TRBV7-8, the J gene TRBJ2-3, with TRBD2 matching over 11 bases. The CDR3 extends over 16 amino acids. Trimming at V came to 5 bases and at J to 2 bases, leaving 6 bases not matched to a gene. Germline CDR1 SGHVS, CDR2 FQNEAQ. This chain's CDR3 is CASSGRLAGNTDTQYF. In DNA, the CDR3 is TGTGCCAGCAGCGGAAGACTAGCGGGGAACACAGATACGCAGTATTTT.

J is TRBJ2-7 and V is TRBV5-6, with 13 positions matching TRBD2. CDR3 length equals 15 residues. Trimming removed 4 bases from V and 3 bases from J; junction bases left unmatched: 4. The germline V gene has CDR1 SGHDT and CDR2 YYEEEE. CDR3 DNA: TGTGCCAGCAGCGTGGGACTAGCGGGGATCTACGAGCAGTACTTC. Translation: CASSVGLAGIYEQYF.

The V gene is TRBV18, the J gene TRBJ1-1; no reliable D call. The V and J ends lost 2 bases and 4 bases respectively, with 5 bases between them. Germline lookup yields CDR1 KGHSH and CDR2 LQKENI. This CDR3 comprises 12 residues. CDR3: CASSPTSTEAFF. Here the CDR3 DNA reads TGTGCCAGCTCACCAACGAGCACTGAAGCTTTCTTT.

This chain joins TRBV19 and TRBJ1-1; D uncertain. The V end lost 3 bases, the J end lost 2 bases, and 10 bases lay between the germline ends. Looked up from germline, CDR1 is LNHDA and CDR2 is SQIVND (reference sequence). This CDR3 is built from 14 residues. This CDR3 reads CASSMLESNTEAFF. In DNA, the CDR3 is TGTGCCAGTAGTATGTTGGAGTCAAACACTGAAGCTTTCTTT. Variable domain in full (rest from reference TRBV19 and TRBJ1-1): DGGITQSPKYLFRKEGQNVTLSCEQNLNHDAMYWYRQDPGQGLRLIYYSQIVNDFQKGDIAEGYSVSREKKESFPLTVTSAQKNPTAFYLCASSMLESNTEAFFGQGTRLTVV.

This chain uses TRBV13 with TRBJ2-2; D unresolved. In germline, CDR1 is PRHDT, CDR2 FYEKMQ (reference sequence). The CDR3 covers 15 residues. V dropped 0 bases and J dropped 4 bases, with 9 bases sitting between them. The CDR3 reads CASSLGVSGTGELFF. The DNA for the CDR3 is TGTGCCAGCAGCTTAGGAGTTTCGGGCACCGGGGAGCTGTTTTTT.

The chain uses TRBV5-1 and TRBJ2-7; 7 nucleotides align to TRBD1. Per the germline V gene, CDR1 is SGHRS and CDR2 is YFSETQ. V lost 6 bases and J lost 3; bases outside the gene matches: 6. The CDR3 loop spans 13 amino acids. The CDR3 coding sequence is TGCGCCAGCAAAGGGACAGTAGTCTACGAGCAGTACTTC. Translating gives CASKGTVVYEQYF.

The chain joins TRBV18 to TRBJ1-4; D perhaps matches TRBD1 (5 bases). Trimming stripped 6 bases from V and 2 bases from J, with 7 bases between. Germline V gene sequence: CDR1 KGHSH, CDR2 LQKENI. The CDR3 contains 13 residues. CDR3: CASSGQTNEKLFF. The CDR3 nucleotides read TGTGCCAGCTCGGGGCAGACTAATGAAAAACTGTTTTTT.

The rearrangement links TRBV25-1 to TRBJ1-4, with 7 bases identical to TRBD1. Per the germline V gene, CDR1 is MGHDK and CDR2 is SYGVNS. The V gene end was trimmed by 6 bases and the J gene end by 13 bases; junction bases not matched to a gene: 5. The CDR3 loop spans 11 amino acids. In DNA form, the CDR3 reads TGTGCCAGCAGCACAGGGGCGTCACTGTTTTTT. This encodes CASSTGASLFF.

The CDR3 loop is CSGRLAGVGTGELFF. DNA for the CDR3: TGCAGCGGCCGACTAGCGGGAGTTGGCACCGGGGAGCTGTTTTTT. J is TRBJ2-2 and V is TRBV29-1; 12 nucleotides agree with TRBD2. V lost 7 bases and J lost 4; bases outside the gene matches: 7. This CDR3 is 15 amino acids long. The germline CDR1 and CDR2 sequences are SQVTM and ANQGSEA.